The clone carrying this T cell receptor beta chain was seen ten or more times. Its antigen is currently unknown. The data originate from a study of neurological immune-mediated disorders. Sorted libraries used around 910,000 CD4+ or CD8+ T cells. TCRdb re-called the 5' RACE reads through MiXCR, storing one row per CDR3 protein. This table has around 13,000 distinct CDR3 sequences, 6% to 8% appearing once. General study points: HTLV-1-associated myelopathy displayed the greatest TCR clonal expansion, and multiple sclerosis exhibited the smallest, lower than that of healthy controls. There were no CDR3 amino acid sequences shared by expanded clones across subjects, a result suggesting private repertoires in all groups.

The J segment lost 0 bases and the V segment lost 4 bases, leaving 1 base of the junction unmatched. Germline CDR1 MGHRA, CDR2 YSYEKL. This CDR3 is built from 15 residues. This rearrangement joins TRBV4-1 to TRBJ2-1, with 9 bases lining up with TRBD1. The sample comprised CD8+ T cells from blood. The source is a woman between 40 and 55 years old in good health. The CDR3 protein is CASSRTGDSYNEQFF. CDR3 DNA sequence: TGCGCCAGCAGCCGGACAGGGGACTCCTACAATGAGCAGTTCTTC.